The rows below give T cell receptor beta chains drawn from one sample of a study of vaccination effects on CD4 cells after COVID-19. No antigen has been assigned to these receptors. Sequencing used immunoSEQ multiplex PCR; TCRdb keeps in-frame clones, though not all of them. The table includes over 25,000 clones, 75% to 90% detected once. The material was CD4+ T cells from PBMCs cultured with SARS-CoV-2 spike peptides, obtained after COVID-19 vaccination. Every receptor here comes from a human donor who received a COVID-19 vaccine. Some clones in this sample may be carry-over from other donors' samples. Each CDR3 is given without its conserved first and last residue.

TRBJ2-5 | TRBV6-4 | ASSPGSQETQY
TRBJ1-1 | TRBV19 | ASSPAVNTEAF
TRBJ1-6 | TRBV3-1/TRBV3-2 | ASSQWPRQGTSPLH
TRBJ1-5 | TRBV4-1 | ASSQDPPGAGTGGNQPQH
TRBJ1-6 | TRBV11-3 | ASSLDVYRRGQGNSPLH
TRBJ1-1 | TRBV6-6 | ASSYMAGTEAF
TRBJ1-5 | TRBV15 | ATSWGLSNQPQH
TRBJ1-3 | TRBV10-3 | AISEFFNPGQPSGNTIY
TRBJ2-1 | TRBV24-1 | ATATGAGGPYNEQF
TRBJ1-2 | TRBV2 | ASIPDRGISYGYT
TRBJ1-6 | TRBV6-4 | ASSRSQGGSPLH
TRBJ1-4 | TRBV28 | ASSSQGTNEKLF
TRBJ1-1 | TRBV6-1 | ASRTSNTEAF
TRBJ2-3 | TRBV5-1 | ASSLGGGTDTQY
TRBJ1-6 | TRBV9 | ASRDRDTDNSPLH
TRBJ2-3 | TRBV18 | ASSPRTDTQY
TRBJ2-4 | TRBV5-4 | ASSFKGTGSNIQY
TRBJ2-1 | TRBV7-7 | ASSHDSSIYNEQF
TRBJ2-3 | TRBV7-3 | ASSLMGTTGHTQY
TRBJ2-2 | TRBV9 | ASSAVGTGASGELF
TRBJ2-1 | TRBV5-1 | ASSLGQGDNEQF
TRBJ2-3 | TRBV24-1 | ATSVSTTDTQY
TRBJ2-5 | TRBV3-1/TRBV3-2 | ASSPRGQGRQETQY
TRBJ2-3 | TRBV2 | ASSLTYTDTQY
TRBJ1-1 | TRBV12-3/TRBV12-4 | ASTSGVRAF
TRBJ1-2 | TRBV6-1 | ASSEDRLGP
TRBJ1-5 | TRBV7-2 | ASSLQGFQPQH
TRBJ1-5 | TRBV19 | ASSMEAAYSNQPQH
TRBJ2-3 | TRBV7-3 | ASSLMWGDTQY
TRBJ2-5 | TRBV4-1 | ASSQGMGLRQETQY
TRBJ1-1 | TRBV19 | ASAAPGTGGSTEAF